This T cell receptor beta chain came from a study of blood T cell repertoires in COVID-19. TCRdb's table, derived via immunoSEQ multiplex PCR, lists solely in-frame clones and lacks some. Here the sample spans fewer than 150,000 clones, around 88% being singletons. With V trimmed by 1 base and J by 2 bases, 10 bases remained unmatched. The CDR3 loop spans 17 amino acids. The germline CDR1 and CDR2 sequences are SGHTA and FQGNSA. The rearrangement links TRBV7-2 to TRBJ2-5; 7 bases align to TRBD2. The specimen was peripheral blood. The clonotype was recovered from a woman aged 45-65 years with active or convalescent COVID-19. The CDR3 reads CASSLVGAGPLQETQYF. Here the CDR3 DNA reads TGTGCCAGCAGCTTAGTCGGAGCGGGACCCTTACAAGAGACCCAGTACTTC.